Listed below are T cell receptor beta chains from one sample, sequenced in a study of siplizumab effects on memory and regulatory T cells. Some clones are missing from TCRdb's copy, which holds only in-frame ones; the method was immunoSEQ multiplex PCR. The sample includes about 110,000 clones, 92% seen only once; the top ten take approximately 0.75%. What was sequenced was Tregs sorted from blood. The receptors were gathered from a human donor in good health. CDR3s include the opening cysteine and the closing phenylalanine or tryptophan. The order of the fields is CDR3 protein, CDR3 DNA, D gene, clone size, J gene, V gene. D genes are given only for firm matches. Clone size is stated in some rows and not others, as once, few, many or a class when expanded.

CDR3: CASSQTGPAVGNTIYF
DNA: TGCGCCAGCAGCCAGACAGGTCCGGCGGTAGGAAACACCATATATTTT
D: NA
size: NA
J: TRBJ1-3
V: TRBV5-1

CDR3: CASSWGQQWGYTF
DNA: TGTGCCAGCAGTTGGGGACAGCAGTGGGGCTACACCTTC
D: TRBD1
size: NA
J: TRBJ1-2
V: TRBV6-5

CDR3: CASSFQGLAGYTF
DNA: TGTGCCAGCAGTTTTCAGGGTTTGGCTGGCTACACCTTC
D: NA
size: NA
J: TRBJ1-2
V: TRBV27

CDR3: CASSPRGGAEGYTF
DNA: TGTGCCAGCTCACCTCGCGGGGGCGCGGAAGGCTACACCTTC
D: NA
size: NA
J: TRBJ1-2
V: TRBV18

CDR3: CASSMTSGIGEQFF
DNA: TGTGCCAGTAGTATGACTAGCGGGATCGGTGAGCAGTTCTTC
D: TRBD2
size: NA
J: TRBJ2-1
V: TRBV19

CDR3: CASSLDTSGRARTDTQYF
DNA: TGTGCCAGCAGCCTTGACACTAGCGGGAGGGCCCGGACAGATACGCAGTATTTT
D: TRBD2
size: NA
J: TRBJ2-3
V: TRBV9

CDR3: CASSLGSETQYF
DNA: TGTGCCAGCAGCTTAGGATCAGAGACCCAGTACTTC
D: NA
size: once
J: TRBJ2-5
V: TRBV11-3

CDR3: CASSVGTSGMTRSDTQYF
DNA: TGTGCCAGCAGCGTAGGGACTAGCGGGATGACTCGTTCAGATACGCAGTATTTT
D: TRBD2
size: NA
J: TRBJ2-3
V: TRBV9

CDR3: CASSEYGAQYF
DNA: TGTGCCAGCAGTGAATATGGTGCGCAGTATTTT
D: NA
size: NA
J: TRBJ2-3
V: TRBV25-1

CDR3: CAINKIQGADTGELFF
DNA: TGTGCCATCAACAAGATACAGGGGGCAGACACCGGGGAGCTGTTTTTT
D: TRBD1
size: NA
J: TRBJ2-2
V: TRBV10-3

CDR3: CASSFFGFSYTF
DNA: TGTGCCAGCAGCTTTTTTGGTTTTAGCTACACCTTC
D: NA
size: NA
J: TRBJ1-2
V: TRBV7-9

CDR3: CASKQGGNYEQYF
DNA: TGTGCCAGCAAACAGGGGGGTAACTACGAGCAGTACTTC
D: TRBD1
size: NA
J: TRBJ2-7
V: TRBV6-6

CDR3: CASGPGLGTDTQYF
DNA: TGTGCTAGTGGCCCGGGACTAGGAACAGATACGCAGTATTTT
D: TRBD2
size: NA
J: TRBJ2-3
V: TRBV12-5

CDR3: CASSQVGGRGAYEQYF
DNA: TGTGCCAGCAGCCAGGTTGGTGGGCGGGGGGCCTACGAGCAGTACTTC
D: TRBD2
size: NA
J: TRBJ2-7
V: TRBV4-2

CDR3: CASSFSREQYF
DNA: TGTGCCAGCAGCTTCAGTAGGGAGCAGTACTTC
D: NA
size: NA
J: TRBJ2-7
V: TRBV11-3

CDR3: CASSASGGAGTQYF
DNA: TGTGCCAGCAGCGCTAGCGGGGGGGCGGGTACGCAGTATTTT
D: TRBD2
size: NA
J: TRBJ2-3
V: TRBV7-2

CDR3: CASHLLQGTFYGYTF
DNA: TGTGCCAGCCATCTCCTACAGGGGACCTTCTATGGCTACACCTTC
D: TRBD1
size: NA
J: TRBJ1-2
V: TRBV6-1

CDR3: CASSLVSYNEQFF
DNA: TGTGCCAGCAGCCTCGTGTCCTACAATGAGCAGTTCTTC
D: NA
size: NA
J: TRBJ2-1
V: TRBV7-2

CDR3: CASRGTGETQYF
DNA: TGTGCCAGCAGAGGGACAGGAGAGACCCAGTACTTC
D: TRBD1
size: NA
J: TRBJ2-5
V: TRBV6-1

CDR3: CASSLVSGFYGYTF
DNA: TGTGCCAGCAGCTTAGTTTCAGGTTTCTATGGCTACACCTTC
D: NA
size: NA
J: TRBJ1-2
V: TRBV7-9

CDR3: CAAGLAGQETQYF
DNA: TGTGCCGCCGGGCTAGCGGGACAAGAGACCCAGTACTTC
D: TRBD2
size: NA
J: TRBJ2-5
V: TRBV19

CDR3: CASSVGATSTDTQYF
DNA: TGTGCCAGCAGCGTAGGGGCCACTAGCACAGATACGCAGTATTTT
D: NA
size: NA
J: TRBJ2-3
V: TRBV9

CDR3: CASSVSHLTDTQYF
DNA: TGTGCCAGCAGCGTAAGTCACCTCACAGATACGCAGTATTTT
D: NA
size: NA
J: TRBJ2-3
V: TRBV9

CDR3: CASSAGVGASGTCEQYF
DNA: TGTGCCAGCAGTGCAGGGGTTGGAGCTAGCGGGACTTGCGAGCAGTACTTC
D: TRBD2
size: NA
J: TRBJ2-7
V: TRBV6-4

CDR3: CASSLERGEQYF
DNA: TGTGCCAGCAGCTTAGAGAGGGGCGAGCAGTACTTC
D: NA
size: NA
J: TRBJ2-7
V: TRBV11-3

CDR3: CASSPAGDTQYF
DNA: TGTGCCAGCTCACCAGCCGGGGATACGCAGTATTTT
D: NA
size: NA
J: TRBJ2-3
V: TRBV18

CDR3: CASSYGSWGGYTF
DNA: TGTGCCAGCAGTTACGGAAGTTGGGGTGGCTACACCTTC
D: NA
size: NA
J: TRBJ1-2
V: TRBV6-5

CDR3: CASSYTAGSRATQYF
DNA: TGTGCCAGCAGTTACACGGCGGGATCGCGGGCGACCCAGTACTTC
D: NA
size: NA
J: TRBJ2-5
V: TRBV6-5

CDR3: CASSIAGLRGETQYF
DNA: TGTGCCAGTAGTATAGCAGGACTAAGGGGAGAGACCCAGTACTTC
D: NA
size: NA
J: TRBJ2-5
V: TRBV19

CDR3: CASSGGPYNSPLHF
DNA: TGTGCCAGCAGCGGAGGACCTTATAATTCACCCCTCCACTTT
D: NA
size: NA
J: TRBJ1-6
V: TRBV9

CDR3: CASRPLAGGNTGELFF
DNA: TGTGCCAGCCGCCCCCTAGCGGGGGGGAACACCGGGGAGCTGTTTTTT
D: TRBD2
size: NA
J: TRBJ2-2
V: TRBV19

CDR3: CASSYSYSPSYEQYF
DNA: TGTGCCAGCAGTTACTCGTACAGCCCTTCCTACGAGCAGTACTTC
D: NA
size: NA
J: TRBJ2-7
V: TRBV6-6

CDR3: CASSQAAGGGTDTQYF
DNA: TGTGCCAGCAGCCAAGCAGCAGGTGGAGGTACAGATACGCAGTATTTT
D: NA
size: once
J: TRBJ2-3
V: TRBV14

CDR3: CASSYFGGAGETQYF
DNA: TGTGCCAGCAGTTATTTTGGCGGGGCGGGAGAGACCCAGTACTTC
D: NA
size: NA
J: TRBJ2-5
V: TRBV6-6

CDR3: CASQRGETMNTEAFF
DNA: TGCGCCAGCCAGAGAGGGGAAACCATGAACACTGAAGCTTTCTTT
D: NA
size: NA
J: TRBJ1-1
V: TRBV5-1

CDR3: CASSKRPNTEAFF
DNA: TGTGCCAGCAGCAAACGCCCGAACACTGAAGCTTTCTTT
D: NA
size: NA
J: TRBJ1-1
V: TRBV14

CDR3: CASTYTLAVSYNEQFF
DNA: TGTGCCAGCACCTATACTCTGGCAGTATCCTACAATGAGCAGTTCTTC
D: NA
size: NA
J: TRBJ2-1
V: TRBV7-2

CDR3: CASSPNGEGYTF
DNA: TGTGCCAGCTCACCAAACGGAGAGGGCTACACCTTC
D: NA
size: NA
J: TRBJ1-2
V: TRBV18

CDR3: CASSPGPWETQYF
DNA: TGTGCCAGCAGTCCGGGACCTTGGGAGACCCAGTACTTC
D: NA
size: NA
J: TRBJ2-5
V: TRBV6-4

CDR3: CTTRRGDTQYF
DNA: TGCACCACAAGGAGAGGAGATACGCAGTATTTT
D: NA
size: NA
J: TRBJ2-3
V: TRBV20-1

CDR3: CASSADFNTEAFF
DNA: TGTGCCAGCAGCGCGGACTTCAACACTGAAGCTTTCTTT
D: NA
size: NA
J: TRBJ1-1
V: TRBV9

CDR3: CSVPVPYGYTF
DNA: TGCAGCGTCCCCGTCCCTTATGGCTACACCTTC
D: NA
size: NA
J: TRBJ1-2
V: TRBV29-1

CDR3: CASGLVHGTGTISEQFF
DNA: TGTGCTAGTGGTTTGGTACATGGGACAGGGACAATCAGTGAGCAGTTCTTC
D: TRBD1
size: NA
J: TRBJ2-1
V: TRBV12-5

CDR3: CASSADSLGQPQHF
DNA: TGCGCCAGCAGCGCGGACTCCCTGGGTCAGCCCCAGCATTTT
D: NA
size: NA
J: TRBJ1-5
V: TRBV5-1

CDR3: CASSPQQYSPLHF
DNA: TGTGCCAGCAGCCCACAACAGTATTCACCCCTCCACTTT
D: NA
size: few
J: TRBJ1-6
V: TRBV6-5

CDR3: CASSYSGPLSYNEQFF
DNA: TGTGCCAGCAGTTACTCTGGACCGCTCTCCTACAATGAGCAGTTCTTC
D: NA
size: NA
J: TRBJ2-1
V: TRBV6-6